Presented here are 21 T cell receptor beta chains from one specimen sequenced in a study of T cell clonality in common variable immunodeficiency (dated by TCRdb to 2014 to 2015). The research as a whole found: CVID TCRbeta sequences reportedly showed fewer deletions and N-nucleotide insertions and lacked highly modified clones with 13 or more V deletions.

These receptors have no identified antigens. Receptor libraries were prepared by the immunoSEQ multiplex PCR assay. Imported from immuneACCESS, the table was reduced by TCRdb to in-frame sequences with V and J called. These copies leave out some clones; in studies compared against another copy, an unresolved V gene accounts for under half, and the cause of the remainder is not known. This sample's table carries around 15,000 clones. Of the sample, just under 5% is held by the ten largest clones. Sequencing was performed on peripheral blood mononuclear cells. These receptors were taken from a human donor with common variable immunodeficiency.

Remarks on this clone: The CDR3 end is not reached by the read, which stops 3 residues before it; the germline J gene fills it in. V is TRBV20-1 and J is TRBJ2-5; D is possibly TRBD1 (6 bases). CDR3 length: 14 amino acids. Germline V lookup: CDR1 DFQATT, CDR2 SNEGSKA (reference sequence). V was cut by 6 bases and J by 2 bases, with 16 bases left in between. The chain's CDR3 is CSATPGTTQETQYF. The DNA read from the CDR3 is TGCAGTGCAACACCGGGGACAACACAAGAGACC.

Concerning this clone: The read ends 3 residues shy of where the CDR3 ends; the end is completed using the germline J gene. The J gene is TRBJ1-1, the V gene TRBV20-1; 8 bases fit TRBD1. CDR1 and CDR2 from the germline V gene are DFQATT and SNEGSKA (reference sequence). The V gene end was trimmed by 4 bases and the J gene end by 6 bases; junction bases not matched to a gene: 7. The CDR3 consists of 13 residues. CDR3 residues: CSANRQGMPEAFF. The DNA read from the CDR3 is TGCAGTGCTAACCGACAGGGGATGCCTGAA.

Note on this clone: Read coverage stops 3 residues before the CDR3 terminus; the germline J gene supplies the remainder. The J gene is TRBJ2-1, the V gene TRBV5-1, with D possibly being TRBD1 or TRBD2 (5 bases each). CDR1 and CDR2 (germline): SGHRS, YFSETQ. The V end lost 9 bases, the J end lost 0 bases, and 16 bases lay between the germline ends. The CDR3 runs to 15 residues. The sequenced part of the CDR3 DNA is TGCGCCACCCATGAGGGGTCCAGCTCCTACAATGAG. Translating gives CATHEGSSSYNE. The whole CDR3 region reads CATHEGSSSYNEQFF.

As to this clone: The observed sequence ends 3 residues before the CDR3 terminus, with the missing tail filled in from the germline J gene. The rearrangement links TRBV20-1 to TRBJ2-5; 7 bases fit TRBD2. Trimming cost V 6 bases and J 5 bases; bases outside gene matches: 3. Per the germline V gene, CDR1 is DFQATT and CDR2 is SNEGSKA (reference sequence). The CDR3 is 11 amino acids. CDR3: CSAGGWETQYF. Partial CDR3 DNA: TGCAGTGCGGGGGGGTGGGAGACC.

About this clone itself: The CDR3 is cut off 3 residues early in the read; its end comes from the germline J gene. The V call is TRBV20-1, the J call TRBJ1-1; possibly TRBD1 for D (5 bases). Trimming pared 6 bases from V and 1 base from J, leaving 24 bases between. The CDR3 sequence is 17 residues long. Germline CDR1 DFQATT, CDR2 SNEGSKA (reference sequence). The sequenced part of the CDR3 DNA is TGCAGTGCAGCCTATCCCCGGGGGGGGGTGGAGAACACTGAA. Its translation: CSAAYPRGGVENTE. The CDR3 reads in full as CSAAYPRGGVENTEAFF.

CDR3 region: CASSEAEGQGPDEQYF. The CDR3 bases that were read are TGTGCCAGCAGTGAAGCGGAAGGACAGGGACCGGACGAG. This chain connects TRBV6-1 to TRBJ2-7; 8 nucleotides align to TRBD1. The CDR3 end falls 3 residues outside the read, so it is completed with the germline J gene. V shed 0 bases and J 5 bases; nucleotides not matched to a gene: 9. The CDR3 sequence is 16 residues long. Germline V lookup: CDR1 MNHNS, CDR2 SASEGT.

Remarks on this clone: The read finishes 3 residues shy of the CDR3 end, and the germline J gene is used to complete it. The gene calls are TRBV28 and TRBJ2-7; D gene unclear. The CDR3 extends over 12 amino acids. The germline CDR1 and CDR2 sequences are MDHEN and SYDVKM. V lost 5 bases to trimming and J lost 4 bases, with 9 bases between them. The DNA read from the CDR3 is TGTGCCAGCAGTCCTCCCTCTTACGAG. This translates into CASSPPSYE. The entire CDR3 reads CASSPPSYEQYF.

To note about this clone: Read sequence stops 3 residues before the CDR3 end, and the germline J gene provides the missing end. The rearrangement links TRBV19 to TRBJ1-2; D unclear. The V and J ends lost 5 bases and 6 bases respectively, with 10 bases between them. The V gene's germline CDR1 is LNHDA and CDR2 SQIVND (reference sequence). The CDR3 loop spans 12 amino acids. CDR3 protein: CASSGSGHGYTF. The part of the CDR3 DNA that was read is TGTGCCAGTAGTGGCAGCGGGCATGGC.

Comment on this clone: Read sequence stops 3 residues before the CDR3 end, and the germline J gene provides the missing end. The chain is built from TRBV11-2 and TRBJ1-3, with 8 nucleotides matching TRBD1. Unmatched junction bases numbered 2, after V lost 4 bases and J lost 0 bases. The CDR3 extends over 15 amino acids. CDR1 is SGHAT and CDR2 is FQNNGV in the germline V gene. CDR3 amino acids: CASSSGTGSGNTIYF. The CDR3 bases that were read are TGTGCCAGCAGCTCAGGGACAGGCTCTGGAAACACC.

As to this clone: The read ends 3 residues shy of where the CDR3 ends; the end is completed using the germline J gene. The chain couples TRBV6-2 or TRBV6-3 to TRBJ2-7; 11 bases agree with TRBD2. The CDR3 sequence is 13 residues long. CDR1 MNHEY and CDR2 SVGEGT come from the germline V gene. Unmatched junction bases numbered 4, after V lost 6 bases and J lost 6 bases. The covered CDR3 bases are TGTGCCAGCAGGGGGACTAGCGGAGTCGAG. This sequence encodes CASRGTSGVE. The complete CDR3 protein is CASRGTSGVEQYF.

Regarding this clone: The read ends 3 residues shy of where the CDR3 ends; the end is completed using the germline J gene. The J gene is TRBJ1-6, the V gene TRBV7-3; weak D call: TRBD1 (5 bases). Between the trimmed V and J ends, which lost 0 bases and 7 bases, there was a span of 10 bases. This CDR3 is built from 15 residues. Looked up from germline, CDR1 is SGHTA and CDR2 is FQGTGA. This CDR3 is CASSLTSRGNSPLHF. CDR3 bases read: TGTGCCAGCAGCTTAACTTCTCGGGGGAATTCACCC. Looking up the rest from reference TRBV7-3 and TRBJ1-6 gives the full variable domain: GAGVSQTPSNKVTEKGKYVELRCDPISGHTALYWYRQSLGQGPEFLIYFQGTGAADDSGLPNDRFFAVRPEGSVSTLKIQRTERGDSAVYLCASSLTSRGNSPLHFGNGTRLTVT.

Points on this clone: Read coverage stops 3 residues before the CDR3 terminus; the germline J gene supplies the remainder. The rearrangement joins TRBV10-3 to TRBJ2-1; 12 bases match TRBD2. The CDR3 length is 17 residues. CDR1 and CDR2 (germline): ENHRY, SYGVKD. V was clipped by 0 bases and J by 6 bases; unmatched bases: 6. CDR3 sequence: CAISESDGLAGPNEQFF. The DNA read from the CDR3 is TGTGCCATCAGTGAGTCTGATGGACTAGCGGGGCCCAATGAG.

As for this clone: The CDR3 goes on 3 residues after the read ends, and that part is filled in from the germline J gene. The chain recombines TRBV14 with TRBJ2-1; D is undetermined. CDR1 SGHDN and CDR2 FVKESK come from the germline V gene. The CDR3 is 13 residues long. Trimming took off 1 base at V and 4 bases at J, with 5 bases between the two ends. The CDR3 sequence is CASSQAVYNEQFF. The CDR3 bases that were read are TGTGCCAGCAGCCAAGCCGTTTACAATGAG.

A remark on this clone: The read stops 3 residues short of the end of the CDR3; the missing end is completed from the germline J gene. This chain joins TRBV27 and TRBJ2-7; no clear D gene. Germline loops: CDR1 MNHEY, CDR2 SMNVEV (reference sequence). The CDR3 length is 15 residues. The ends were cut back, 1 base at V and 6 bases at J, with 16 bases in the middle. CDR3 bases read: TGTGCCAGCAGTTTATTAGCAATCCGGCTTGGCGAG. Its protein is CASSLLAIRLGE. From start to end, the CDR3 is CASSLLAIRLGEQYF.

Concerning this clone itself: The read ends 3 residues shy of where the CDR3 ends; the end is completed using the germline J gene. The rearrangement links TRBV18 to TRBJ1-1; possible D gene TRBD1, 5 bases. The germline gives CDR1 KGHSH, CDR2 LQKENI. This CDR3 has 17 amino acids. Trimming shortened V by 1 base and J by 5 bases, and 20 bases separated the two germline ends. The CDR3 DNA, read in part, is TGTGCCAGCTCACCACTAGGCTCGGGCCCGGGGGGAACTGAA. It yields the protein CASSPLGSGPGGTE. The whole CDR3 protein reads CASSPLGSGPGGTEAFF.

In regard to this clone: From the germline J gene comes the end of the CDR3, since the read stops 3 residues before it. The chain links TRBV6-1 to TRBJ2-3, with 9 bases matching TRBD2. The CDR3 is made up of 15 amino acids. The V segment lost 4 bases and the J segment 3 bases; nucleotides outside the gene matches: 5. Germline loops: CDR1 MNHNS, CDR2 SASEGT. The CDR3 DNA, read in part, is TGTGCCAGCAGTGTAGGGACTAGCTCGACAGATACG. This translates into CASSVGTSSTDT. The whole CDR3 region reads CASSVGTSSTDTQYF.

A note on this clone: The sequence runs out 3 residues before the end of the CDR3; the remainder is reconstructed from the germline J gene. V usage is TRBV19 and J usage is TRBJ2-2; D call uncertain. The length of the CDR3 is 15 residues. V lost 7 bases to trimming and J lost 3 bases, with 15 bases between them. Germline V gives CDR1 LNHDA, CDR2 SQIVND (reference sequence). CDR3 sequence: CASIQRAWDTGELFF. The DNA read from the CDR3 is TGTGCCAGTATCCAAAGGGCTTGGGACACCGGGGAG.

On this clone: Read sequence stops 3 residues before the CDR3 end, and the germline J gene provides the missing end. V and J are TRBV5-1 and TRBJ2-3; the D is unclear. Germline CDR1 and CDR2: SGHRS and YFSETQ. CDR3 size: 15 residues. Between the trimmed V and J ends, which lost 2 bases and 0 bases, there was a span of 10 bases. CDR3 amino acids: CASSFQSLSTDTQYF. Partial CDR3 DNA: TGCGCCAGCAGCTTCCAGTCTCTCAGCACAGATACG.

Here the CDR3 reads CSARDQSRGPDTGELFF. CDR3 bases read: TGCAGTGCTAGAGATCAATCCAGGGGGCCCGACACCGGGGAG. The V and J genes are TRBV20-1 and TRBJ2-2; TRBD1 aligns across 8 bases. Read data end 3 residues before the CDR3 end; the end is taken from the germline J gene. Germline CDR1 reads DFQATT; CDR2 reads SNEGSKA (reference sequence). The CDR3 has 17 amino acids. V dropped 0 bases and J dropped 3; count of bases not matched to a gene: 9.

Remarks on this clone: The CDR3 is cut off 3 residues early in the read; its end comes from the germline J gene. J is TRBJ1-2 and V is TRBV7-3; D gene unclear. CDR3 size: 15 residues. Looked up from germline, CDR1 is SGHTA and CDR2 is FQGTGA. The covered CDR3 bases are TGTGCCAGCAGCTTAACAAACAGTTTCGTGGGCGGC. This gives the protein CASSLTNSFVGG. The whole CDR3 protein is CASSLTNSFVGGYTF.

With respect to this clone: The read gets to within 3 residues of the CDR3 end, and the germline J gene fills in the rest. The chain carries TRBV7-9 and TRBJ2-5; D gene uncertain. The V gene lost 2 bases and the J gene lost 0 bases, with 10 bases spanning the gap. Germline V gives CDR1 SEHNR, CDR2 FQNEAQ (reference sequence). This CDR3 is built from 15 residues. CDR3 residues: CASSLSLGYQETQYF. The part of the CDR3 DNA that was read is TGTGCCAGCAGCTTAAGCTTGGGCTACCAAGAGACC. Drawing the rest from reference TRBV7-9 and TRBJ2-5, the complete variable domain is DTGVSQNPRHKITKRGQNVTFRCDPISEHNRLYWYRQTLGQGPEFLTYFQNEAQLEKSRLLSDRFSAERPKGSFSTLEIQRTEQGDSAMYLCASSLSLGYQETQYFGPGTRLLVL.